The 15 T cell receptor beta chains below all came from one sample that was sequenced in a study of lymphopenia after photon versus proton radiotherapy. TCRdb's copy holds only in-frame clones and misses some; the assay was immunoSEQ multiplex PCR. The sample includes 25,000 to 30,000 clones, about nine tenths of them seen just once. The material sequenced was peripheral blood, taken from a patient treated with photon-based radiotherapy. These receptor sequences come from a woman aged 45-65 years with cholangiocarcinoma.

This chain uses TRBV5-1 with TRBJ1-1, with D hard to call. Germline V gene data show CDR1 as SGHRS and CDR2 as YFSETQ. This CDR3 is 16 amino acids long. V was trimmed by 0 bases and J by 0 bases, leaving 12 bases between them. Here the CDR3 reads CASSLGARTMNTEAFF. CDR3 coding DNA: TGCGCCAGCAGCTTGGGCGCCAGAACCATGAACACTGAAGCTTTCTTT.

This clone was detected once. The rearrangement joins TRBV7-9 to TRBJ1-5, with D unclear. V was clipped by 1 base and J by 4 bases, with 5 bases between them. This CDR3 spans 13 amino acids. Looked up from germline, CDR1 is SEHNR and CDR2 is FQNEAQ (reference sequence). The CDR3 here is CASSLVGNQPQHF. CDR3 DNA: TGTGCCAGCAGCTTAGTGGGGAATCAGCCCCAGCATTTT.

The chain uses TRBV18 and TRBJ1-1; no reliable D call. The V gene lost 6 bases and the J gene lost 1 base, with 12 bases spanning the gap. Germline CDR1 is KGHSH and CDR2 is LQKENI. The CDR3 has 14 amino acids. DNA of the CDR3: TGTGCCAGCTCCCCCCCGTACGGGAACACTGAAGCTTTCTTT. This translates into CASSPPYGNTEAFF.

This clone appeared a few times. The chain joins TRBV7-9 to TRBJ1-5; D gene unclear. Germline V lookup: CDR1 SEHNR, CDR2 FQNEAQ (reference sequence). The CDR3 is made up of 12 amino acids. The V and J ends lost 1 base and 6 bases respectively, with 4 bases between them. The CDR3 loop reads CASSLGSQPQHF. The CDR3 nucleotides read TGTGCCAGCAGCTTAGGATCTCAGCCCCAGCATTTT.

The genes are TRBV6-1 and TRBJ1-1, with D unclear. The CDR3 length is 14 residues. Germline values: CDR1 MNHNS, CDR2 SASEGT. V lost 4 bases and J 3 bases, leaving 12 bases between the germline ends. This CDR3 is CASSGEVAHTEAFF. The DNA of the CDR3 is TGTGCCAGCAGTGGTGAAGTGGCCCACACTGAAGCTTTCTTT.

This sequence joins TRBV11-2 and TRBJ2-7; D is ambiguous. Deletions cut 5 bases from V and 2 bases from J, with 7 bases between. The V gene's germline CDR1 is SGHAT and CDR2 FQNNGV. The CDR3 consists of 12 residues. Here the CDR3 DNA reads TGTGCCAGCAGCCCCCCAACCTACGAGCAGTACTTC. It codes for CASSPPTYEQYF.

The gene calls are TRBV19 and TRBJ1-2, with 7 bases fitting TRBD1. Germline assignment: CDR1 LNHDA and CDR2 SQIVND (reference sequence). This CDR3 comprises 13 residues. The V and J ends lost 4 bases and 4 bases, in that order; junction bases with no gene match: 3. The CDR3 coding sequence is TGTGCCAGTAGTACTGGACAGGTCTATGGCTACACCTTC. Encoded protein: CASSTGQVYGYTF. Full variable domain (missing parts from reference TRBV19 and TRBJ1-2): DGGITQSPKYLFRKEGQNVTLSCEQNLNHDAMYWYRQDPGQGLRLIYYSQIVNDFQKGDIAEGYSVSREKKESFPLTVTSAQKNPTAFYLCASSTGQVYGYTFGSGTRLTVV.

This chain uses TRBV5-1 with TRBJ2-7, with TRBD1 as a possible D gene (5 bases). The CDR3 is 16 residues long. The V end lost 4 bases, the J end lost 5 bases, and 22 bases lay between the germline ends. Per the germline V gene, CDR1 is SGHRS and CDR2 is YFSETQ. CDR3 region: CASSPTARQSDHEQYF. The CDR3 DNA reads TGCGCCAGCAGCCCCACAGCGCGACAGTCGGACCACGAGCAGTACTTC. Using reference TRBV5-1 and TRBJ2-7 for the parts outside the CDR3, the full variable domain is KAGVTQTPRYLIKTRGQQVTLSCSPISGHRSVSWYQQTPGQGLQFLFEYFSETQRNKGNFPGRFSGRQFSNSRSEMNVSTLELGDSALYLCASSPTARQSDHEQYFGPGTRLTVT.

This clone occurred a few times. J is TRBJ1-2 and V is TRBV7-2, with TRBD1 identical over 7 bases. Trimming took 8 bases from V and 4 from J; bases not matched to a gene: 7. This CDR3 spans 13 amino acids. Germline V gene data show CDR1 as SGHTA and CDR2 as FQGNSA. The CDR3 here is CASVWGTAYGYTF. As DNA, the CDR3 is TGTGCCAGCGTGTGGGGGACAGCCTATGGCTACACCTTC.

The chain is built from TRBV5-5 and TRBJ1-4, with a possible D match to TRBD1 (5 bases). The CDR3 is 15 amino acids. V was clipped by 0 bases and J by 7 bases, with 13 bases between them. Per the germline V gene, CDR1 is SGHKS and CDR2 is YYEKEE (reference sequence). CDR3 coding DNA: TGTGCCAGCAGCTTGGTTTGGACAACGGTTGAAAAACTGTTTTTT. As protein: CASSLVWTTVEKLFF.

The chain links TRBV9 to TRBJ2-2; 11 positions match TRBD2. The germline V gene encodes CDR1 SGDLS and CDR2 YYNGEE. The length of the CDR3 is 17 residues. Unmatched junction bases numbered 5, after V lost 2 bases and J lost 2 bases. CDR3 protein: CASSVGLAGGNTGELFF. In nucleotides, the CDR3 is TGTGCCAGCAGCGTGGGGCTAGCGGGGGGAAACACCGGGGAGCTGTTTTTT.

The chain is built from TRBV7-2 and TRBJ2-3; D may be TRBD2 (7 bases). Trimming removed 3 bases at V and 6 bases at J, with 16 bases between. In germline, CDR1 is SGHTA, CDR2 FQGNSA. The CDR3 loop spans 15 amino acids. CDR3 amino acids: CASSFPGGAMDTQYF. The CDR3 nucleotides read TGTGCCAGCAGCTTCCCTGGGGGGGCTATGGATACGCAGTATTTT.

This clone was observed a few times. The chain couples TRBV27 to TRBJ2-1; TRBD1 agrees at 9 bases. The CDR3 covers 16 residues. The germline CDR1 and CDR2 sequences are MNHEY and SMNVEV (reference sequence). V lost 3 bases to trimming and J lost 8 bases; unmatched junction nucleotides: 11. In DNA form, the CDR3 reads TGTGCCAGCAGTTTGGGCCTCAACAGGGGGCGCGATGAGCAGTTCTTC. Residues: CASSLGLNRGRDEQFF.

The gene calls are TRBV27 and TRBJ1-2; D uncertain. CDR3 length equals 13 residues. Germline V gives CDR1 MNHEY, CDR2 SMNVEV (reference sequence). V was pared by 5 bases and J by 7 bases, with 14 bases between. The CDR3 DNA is TGTGCCAGCAGTACCCGGACGCAGTTTGGCTACACCTTC. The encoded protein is CASSTRTQFGYTF.

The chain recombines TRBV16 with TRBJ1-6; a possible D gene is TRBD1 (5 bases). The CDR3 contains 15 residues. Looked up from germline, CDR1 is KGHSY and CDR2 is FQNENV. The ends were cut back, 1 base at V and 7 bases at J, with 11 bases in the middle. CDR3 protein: CASSQLEGRNSPLHF. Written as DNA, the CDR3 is TGTGCCAGCAGCCAATTGGAGGGGCGGAATTCACCCCTCCACTTT.